This entry lists 18 T cell receptor beta chains sequenced from one sample in a study of CD8 T cells in ankylosing spondylitis. TCRdb re-analysed the 5' RACE reads in MiXCR, keeping a single row per CDR3 protein. The sample holds over 400,000 distinct CDR3 sequences, about 25% seen once. General study results and limits: Seemingly characteristic of ankylosing spondylitis blood was a TCR beta motif consisting of fewer than 10 highly homologous variants.

The antigens these receptors bind are not known. The sequenced sample consisted of blood, either unsorted or a sorted T cell fraction (not recorded which). Receptors were obtained from a male donor with ankylosing spondylitis.

This clonotype was observed a handful of times. This chain joins TRBV6-1 and TRBJ1-5; the D is unclear. The germline V and J ends were trimmed by 4 bases and 6 bases, with 10 bases remaining between them. Germline V gives CDR1 MNHNS, CDR2 SASEGT. The CDR3 covers 13 residues. CDR3 sequence: CASSVDVGQPQHF. CDR3 in DNA: TGTGCCAGCAGTGTGGACGTAGGTCAGCCCCAGCATTTT.

CDR3 coding DNA: TGCAGTGCTAGCGTATCAGCGGGAGGGGCAGATACGCAGTATTTT. This translates into CSASVSAGGADTQYF. The V gene is TRBV20-1, the J gene TRBJ2-3, with TRBD2 matching 10 bases. The CDR3 totals 15 residues. The ends lost 3 bases at V and 4 bases at J; junction bases unmatched: 7. The germline gives CDR1 DFQATT, CDR2 SNEGSKA (reference sequence).

This clonotype turned up a few times. The chain is built from TRBV29-1 and TRBJ1-2; tentative D call: TRBD1 (6 bases). The ends were cut back, 4 bases at V and 4 bases at J, with 16 bases in the middle. CDR3 size: 14 residues. Germline values: CDR1 SQVTM, CDR2 ANQGSEA. CDR3 DNA: TGCAGCGTTGTAAGACTTGGAGGGGGCTATGGCTACACCTTC. This gives the protein CSVVRLGGGYGYTF.

V and J are TRBV27 and TRBJ1-1; a possible D gene is TRBD1 (6 bases). V dropped 5 bases and J dropped 0 bases, with 19 bases sitting between them. This CDR3 region has 17 residues. CDR1 is MNHEY and CDR2 is SMNVEV in the germline V gene (reference sequence). The DNA of the CDR3 is TGTGCCAGCAGTCCTCGGGGGGGAGGGGGTATGAACACTGAAGCTTTCTTT. It specifies CASSPRGGGGMNTEAFF.

The rearrangement joins TRBV3-1 to TRBJ2-3; D remains unclear. Germline lookup yields CDR1 LGHDT and CDR2 YNNKEL (reference sequence). The CDR3 consists of 16 residues. Trimming pared 3 bases from V and 3 bases from J, leaving 16 bases between. The CDR3 region is CASSHTGRDVTDTQYF. The DNA for the CDR3 is TGTGCCAGCAGCCACACCGGGCGCGACGTAACAGATACGCAGTATTTT.

The rearrangement joins TRBV10-3 to TRBJ1-5, with D perhaps matching TRBD1 (5 bases). Germline loops: CDR1 ENHRY, CDR2 SYGVKD. Trimming left V 8 bases short and J 0 bases short, with 11 bases between. The CDR3 is 14 amino acids. This chain's CDR3 is CAIRADNSNQPQHF. DNA for the CDR3: TGTGCCATCCGGGCGGACAATAGCAATCAGCCCCAGCATTTT.

The CDR3 DNA reads as TGTGCCAGCAGCCCTGGACAGGATCCAGATACGCAGTATTTT. It translates to CASSPGQDPDTQYF. The genes are TRBV4-2 and TRBJ2-3; 7 positions agree with TRBD1. The CDR3 loop spans 14 amino acids. Germline CDR1 LGHNA, CDR2 YNFKEQ. Trimming removed 4 bases from V and 4 bases from J; junction bases left unmatched: 5.

The V and J genes are TRBV7-9 and TRBJ2-6; D is undetermined. V shed 5 bases and J shed 4 bases, with 9 bases lying between them. Per the germline V gene, CDR1 is SEHNR and CDR2 is FQNEAQ (reference sequence). CDR3 length: 14 residues. CDR3: CASSQNLGANVLTF. The DNA of the CDR3 is TGTGCCAGCAGCCAAAATCTCGGGGCCAACGTCCTGACTTTC.

A few counts support this clonotype. The chain links TRBV20-1 to TRBJ2-5, with 13 bases that match TRBD2. There are 17 residues in the CDR3. The V gene's germline CDR1 is DFQATT and CDR2 SNEGSKA (reference sequence). V was pared by 2 bases and J by 4 bases, with 10 bases of the junction left unmatched. The CDR3 region has the DNA TGCAGTGCTAGAAAGGCACTAGCGGGAGGGCCGGCAGAGACCCAGTACTTC. Its translation: CSARKALAGGPAETQYF.

Only a few counts were recorded for this clonotype. This chain connects TRBV20-1 to TRBJ2-2; D unclear. V was trimmed by 3 bases and J by 2 bases, leaving 10 bases between them. Germline V gene lookup returns CDR1 DFQATT and CDR2 SNEGSKA (reference sequence). The CDR3 length is 14 residues. CDR3 in amino acids: CSASHSSNTGELFF. In DNA, the CDR3 is TGCAGTGCTAGTCACAGCAGTAACACCGGGGAGCTGTTTTTT.

A few counts support this clonotype. This sequence joins TRBV29-1 and TRBJ1-1; a weak D match, TRBD1 (5 bases). There are 13 residues in the CDR3. Trimming left V 1 base short and J 6 bases short, with 12 bases between. Per the germline V gene, CDR1 is SQVTM and CDR2 is ANQGSEA. The CDR3 DNA reads as TGCAGCGTTGAAGGGGGCCGGGGCGCTGAAGCTTTCTTT. Its protein product is CSVEGGRGAEAFF.

This clonotype has only a few counts. The chain links TRBV6-1 to TRBJ2-2, with 8 bases aligning to TRBD1. Trimming removed 5 bases from V and 5 bases from J; junction bases left unmatched: 7. The CDR3 is made up of 15 amino acids. Germline V gene data show CDR1 as MNHNS and CDR2 as SASEGT. For the CDR3, the DNA is TGTGCCAGCAGTCAGCGACAGGGGTGGACCGGGGAGCTGTTTTTT. Protein product: CASSQRQGWTGELFF.

This clonotype was detected only a few times. The chain uses TRBV7-9 and TRBJ2-3; no firm D call. The CDR3 runs to 13 residues. From germline, CDR1 is SEHNR and CDR2 FQNEAQ (reference sequence). The ends were cut back, 5 bases at V and 6 bases at J, with 12 bases in the middle. For the CDR3, the DNA is TGTGCCAGCAGCCTGGACGGGTTGGATACGCAGTATTTT. It specifies CASSLDGLDTQYF.

CDR3: CASTLRASYNEQFF. The CDR3 DNA reads TGTGCCAGCACCCTCAGGGCTTCCTACAATGAGCAGTTCTTC. The chain has TRBV12-3 or TRBV12-4 and TRBJ2-1; weak D call: TRBD1 (5 bases). The CDR3 covers 14 residues. V dropped 7 bases and J dropped 1 base, with 11 bases sitting between them.

The rearrangement joins TRBV12-3 or TRBV12-4 to TRBJ2-3, with 7 nucleotides matching TRBD1. The CDR3 sequence is 15 residues long. Trimming removed 4 bases from V and 2 bases from J; junction bases left unmatched: 6. The CDR3 reads CASSSGGRNTDTQYF. The CDR3 nucleotides read TGTGCCAGCAGTTCAGGGGGTAGAAACACAGATACGCAGTATTTT.

The CDR3 region is CASQGPRGGELFF. The DNA of the CDR3 is TGTGCCTCACAGGGGCCCCGTGGCGGGGAGCTGTTTTTT. The rearrangement links TRBV15 to TRBJ2-2; 7 nucleotides match TRBD1. Germline V gene sequence: CDR1 LNHNV, CDR2 YYDKDF (reference sequence). This CDR3 is built from 13 residues. The J segment lost 7 bases and the V segment lost 11 bases, leaving 10 bases of the junction unmatched. The full variable domain, in which reference TRBV15 and TRBJ2-2 provide the parts outside the CDR3, is DAMVIQNPRYQVTQFGKPVTLSCSQTLNHNVMYWYQQKSSQAPKLLFHYYDKDFNNEADTPDNFQSRRPNTSFCFLDIRSPGLGDTAMYLCASQGPRGGELFFGEGSRLTVL.

This clonotype has more than one count but fewer than ten. The chain has TRBV25-1 and TRBJ2-5; 7 bases are shared with TRBD1. Germline V gene lookup returns CDR1 MGHDK and CDR2 SYGVNS. The J segment lost 5 bases and the V segment lost 6 bases, leaving 6 bases of the junction unmatched. The CDR3 covers 13 residues. As DNA, the CDR3 is TGTGCCAGCAGCGAGGGGGCCGAGGAGACCCAGTACTTC. Translation: CASSEGAEETQYF.

The rearrangement links TRBV6-1 to TRBJ1-2; tentatively, D is TRBD1 (5 bases). V lost 0 bases and J 3 bases, leaving 8 bases between the germline ends. Per germline, CDR1 MNHNS and CDR2 SASEGT. The CDR3 has 14 residues. The CDR3 coding sequence is TGTGCCAGCAGTGAAGCGGGCAGGGACTATGGCTACACCTTC. Amino acid sequence: CASSEAGRDYGYTF.